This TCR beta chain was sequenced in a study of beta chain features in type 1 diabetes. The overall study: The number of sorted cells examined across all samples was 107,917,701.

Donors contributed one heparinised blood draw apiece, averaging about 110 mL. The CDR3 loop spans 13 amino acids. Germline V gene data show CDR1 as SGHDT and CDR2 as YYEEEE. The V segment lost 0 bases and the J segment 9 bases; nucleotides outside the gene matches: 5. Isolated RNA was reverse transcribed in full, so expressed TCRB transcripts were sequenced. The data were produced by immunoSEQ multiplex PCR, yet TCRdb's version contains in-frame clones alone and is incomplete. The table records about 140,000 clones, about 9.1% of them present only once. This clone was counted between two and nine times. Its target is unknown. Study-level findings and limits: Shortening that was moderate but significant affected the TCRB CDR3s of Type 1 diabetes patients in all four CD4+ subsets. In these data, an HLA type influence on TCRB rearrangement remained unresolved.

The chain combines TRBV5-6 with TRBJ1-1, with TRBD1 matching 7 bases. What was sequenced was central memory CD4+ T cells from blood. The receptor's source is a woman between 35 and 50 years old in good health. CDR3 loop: CASSLGETGKAFF. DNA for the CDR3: TGTGCCAGCAGCTTGGGGGAGACAGGGAAAGCTTTCTTT.